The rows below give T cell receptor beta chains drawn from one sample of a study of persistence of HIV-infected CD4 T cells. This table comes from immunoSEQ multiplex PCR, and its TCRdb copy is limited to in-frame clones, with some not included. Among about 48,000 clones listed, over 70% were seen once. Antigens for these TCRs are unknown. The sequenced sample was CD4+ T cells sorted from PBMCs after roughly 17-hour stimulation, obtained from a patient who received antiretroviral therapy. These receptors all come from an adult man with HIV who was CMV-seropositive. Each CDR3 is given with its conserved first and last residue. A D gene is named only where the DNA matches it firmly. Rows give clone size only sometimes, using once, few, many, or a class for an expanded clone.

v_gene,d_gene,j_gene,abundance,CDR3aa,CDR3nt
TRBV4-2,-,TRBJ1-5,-,CASSPWAGDSNQPQHF,TGTGCCAGCAGCCCCTGGGCGGGGGACAGCAATCAGCCCCAGCATTTT
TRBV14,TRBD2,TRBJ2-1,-,CASSQDTRGVEFF,TGTGCCAGCAGCCAAGATACGCGGGGGGTTGAGTTCTTC
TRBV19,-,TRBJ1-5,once,CASSISGGSNQPQHF,TGTGCCAGTAGTATTAGTGGCGGGAGCAATCAGCCCCAGCATTTT
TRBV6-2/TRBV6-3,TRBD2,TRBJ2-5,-,CASSLGLAGQETQYF,TGTGCCAGCAGCCTGGGACTAGCGGGACAAGAGACCCAGTACTTC
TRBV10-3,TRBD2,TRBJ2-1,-,CAISALSGSLGDEQFF,TGTGCCATCAGTGCACTTAGCGGGAGCCTGGGGGATGAGCAGTTCTTC
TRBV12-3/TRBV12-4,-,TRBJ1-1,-,CASSFTEAFF,TGTGCCAGCAGTTTCACTGAAGCTTTCTTT
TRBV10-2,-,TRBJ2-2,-,CASSELYTGELFF,TGCGCCAGCAGTGAGCTGTATACCGGGGAGCTGTTTTTT
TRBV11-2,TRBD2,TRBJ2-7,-,CASSLQTGGYEQYF,TGTGCCAGCAGCCTCCAGACGGGAGGTTACGAGCAGTACTTC
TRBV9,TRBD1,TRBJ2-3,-,CASSARTGGADTQYF,TGTGCCAGCAGCGCCCGGACAGGGGGAGCAGATACGCAGTATTTT
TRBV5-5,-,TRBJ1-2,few,CASSLAQGFYGYTF,TGTGCCAGCAGCTTGGCACAAGGCTTCTATGGCTACACCTTC
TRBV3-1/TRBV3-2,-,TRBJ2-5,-,CASSLYFGGRETQYF,TGTGCCAGCAGCCTGTATTTTGGGGGGCGGGAGACCCAGTACTTC
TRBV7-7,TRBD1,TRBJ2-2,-,CASSLEIGGQGALFF,TGTGCTAGCAGCTTAGAGATCGGGGGACAGGGTGCGCTGTTTTTT
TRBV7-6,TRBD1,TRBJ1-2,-,CASSSGTGDYGYTF,TGTGCCAGCAGCTCAGGGACAGGGGACTATGGCTACACCTTC
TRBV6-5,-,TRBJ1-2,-,CASNEGTGYGYTF,TGTGCCAGCAACGAGGGGACCGGCTATGGCTACACCTTC
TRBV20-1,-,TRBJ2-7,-,CSASPSTSYEQYF,TGCAGTGCTAGTCCCTCGACATCCTACGAGCAGTACTTC
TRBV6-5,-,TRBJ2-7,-,CASRTSFESYEQYF,TGTGCCAGCAGGACTTCCTTTGAATCCTACGAGCAGTACTTC